The clone carrying this TCR beta chain was counted at least ten times. Its antigen is unidentified. The germline V gene encodes CDR1 MNHEY and CDR2 SVGAGI. The CDR3 runs 16 residues. V was pared by 7 bases and J by 0 bases, with 13 bases between. This specimen belongs to a study of T-cell memory formation after mild COVID-19. General observations from the study: Mostly located in CM and EM were contracting CD4+ clones, with contracting CD8+ clones located in EMRA. Contracting clones from day 15 to 85 showed balanced CD4/CD8; later expanders favored CD4+. Pre-infection memory carried some responding clones, suggesting that cross-reactive memory joined.

TCRdb reprocessed the 5' RACE reads with MiXCR, giving one entry per CDR3 protein. The sample has about 35,000 distinct CDR3 sequences; around 21% are singletons. Material for sequencing was PBMCs or a T cell subset sorted from them (not recorded which). The V and J genes are TRBV6-5 and TRBJ2-6; no clear D gene. The TCR originated in an adult who had mild COVID-19 (a few samples of this study predate the infection). Cell type and time point are not known. The CDR3 coding sequence is TGTGCCAGCACCCGTTACAGCTCCTCTGGGGCCAACGTCCTGACTTTC. Encoded protein: CASTRYSSSGANVLTF.